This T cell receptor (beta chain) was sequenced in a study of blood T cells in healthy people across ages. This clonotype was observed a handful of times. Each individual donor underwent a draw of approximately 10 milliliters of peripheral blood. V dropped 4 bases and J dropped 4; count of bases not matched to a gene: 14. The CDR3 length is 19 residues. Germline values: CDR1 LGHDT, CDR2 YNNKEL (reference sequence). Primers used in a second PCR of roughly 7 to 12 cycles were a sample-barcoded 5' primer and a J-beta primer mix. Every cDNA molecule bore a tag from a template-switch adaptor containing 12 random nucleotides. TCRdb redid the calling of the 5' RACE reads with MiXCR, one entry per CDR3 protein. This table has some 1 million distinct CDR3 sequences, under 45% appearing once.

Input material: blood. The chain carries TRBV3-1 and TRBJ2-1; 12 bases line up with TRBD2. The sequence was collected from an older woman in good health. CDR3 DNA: TGTGCCAGCAGCCTCCCGCCCCCAACGACTAGCGGGAGTTACAATGAGCAGTTCTTC. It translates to CASSLPPPTTSGSYNEQFF.